Presented here are 27 T cell receptor beta chains from one specimen sequenced in a study of T cells after yellow fever vaccination. TCRdb processed the 5' RACE reads anew with MiXCR; each CDR3 protein has one entry. The repertoire has more than 300,000 distinct CDR3 sequences, about 6.6% of them found once; the top ten carry roughly a sixth. The source material was PBMCs, sampled 45 days after the first yellow fever vaccination. These receptors were obtained from a man aged 18 to 30 who received the YFV17D yellow fever vaccine.

CDR3 amino acids: CASSIAVRVHGRSSYEQYV. In DNA, the CDR3 is TGTGCCAGCAGTATTGCCGTCCGAGTTCACGGCAGGAGCTCCTACGAGCAGTACGTC. The chain is built from TRBV28 and TRBJ2-7; D not resolved. Per the germline V gene, CDR1 is MDHEN and CDR2 is SYDVKM. Trimming stripped 5 bases from V and 0 bases from J, with 26 bases between. The CDR3 consists of 19 residues.

The chain is built from TRBV11-2 and TRBJ1-1; the D is unclear. V was shortened by 3 bases and J by 6 bases, with 11 bases between the two germline ends. The CDR3 contains 13 residues. The germline V gene encodes CDR1 SGHAT and CDR2 FQNNGV. The CDR3 nucleotides are TGTGCCAGCAGCTTCAACACCCCGCCTGAAGCTTTCTTT. Encoded protein: CASSFNTPPEAFF.

This clonotype has more than one count but fewer than ten. The chain uses TRBV4-1 and TRBJ2-2; 7 bases line up with TRBD1. The V segment lost 3 bases and the J segment 7 bases; nucleotides outside the gene matches: 8. The CDR3 totals 15 residues. In germline, CDR1 is MGHRA, CDR2 YSYEKL. CDR3 sequence (DNA): TGCGCCAGCAGCCACCGACAGGGTAATAGCGGGGAGCTGTTTTTT. It specifies CASSHRQGNSGELFF.

This clonotype was observed a handful of times. The chain carries TRBV4-2 and TRBJ1-2; D is undetermined. The CDR3 is 15 residues long. Germline loops: CDR1 LGHNA, CDR2 YNFKEQ. V lost 0 bases to trimming and J lost 1 base, with 9 bases between them. CDR3 sequence (DNA): TGTGCCAGCAGCCAAGATAGCTCCAGTAACTATGGCTACACCTTC. Protein sequence: CASSQDSSSNYGYTF.

The V call is TRBV7-2, the J call TRBJ1-1; the match to TRBD1 covers 8 bases. Germline V lookup: CDR1 SGHTA, CDR2 FQGNSA. With 5 bases clipped from V and 7 bases from J, the junction kept 9 bases outside the gene matches. The CDR3 spans 14 residues. DNA of the CDR3: TGTGCCAGCAGCCTCAACAGGGGGAATAGTGAAGCTTTCTTT. Its translation is CASSLNRGNSEAFF.

In this sample, this clonotype turned up a few times. The gene calls are TRBV4-2 and TRBJ2-2; 10 bases agree with TRBD2. In germline, CDR1 is LGHNA, CDR2 YNFKEQ. The CDR3 contains 16 residues. With V trimmed by 4 bases and J by 8 bases, 10 bases remained unmatched. CDR3 nucleotides: TGTGCCAGCAGCCCAACTAGCGGGATGGCTTGGGGGGAGCTGTTTTTT. Protein product: CASSPTSGMAWGELFF.

This clonotype was seen only a few times. V gene TRBV2 combines with J gene TRBJ2-7; tentative D call: TRBD1 (6 bases). Trimming left V 6 bases short and J 2 bases short, with 17 bases between. The CDR3 extends over 15 amino acids. In germline, CDR1 is SNHLY, CDR2 FYNNEI. For the CDR3, the DNA is TGTGCCAGCAGGAGACAGGTTGATGGCGCCTACGAGCAGTACTTC. Translating gives CASRRQVDGAYEQYF.

The sample holds many counts of this clonotype. The rearrangement joins TRBV7-9 to TRBJ1-5, with unresolved D. The V end lost 5 bases, the J end lost 1 base, and 12 bases lay between the germline ends. Germline CDR1 and CDR2: SEHNR and FQNEAQ (reference sequence). The CDR3 is 15 residues long. The CDR3 bases are TGTGCCAGCAGCACCGACAAGGAAAGCAATCAGCCCCAGCATTTT. It translates to CASSTDKESNQPQHF. Full variable domain (missing parts from reference TRBV7-9 and TRBJ1-5): DTGVSQNPRHKITKRGQNVTFRCDPISEHNRLYWYRQTLGQGPEFLTYFQNEAQLEKSRLLSDRFSAERPKGSFSTLEIQRTEQGDSAMYLCASSTDKESNQPQHFGDGTRLSIL.

This clonotype was seen a few times. The chain carries TRBV7-2 and TRBJ2-5; 7 bases are shared with TRBD2. The CDR3 runs 17 residues. The V gene's germline CDR1 is SGHTA and CDR2 FQGNSA. The ends lost 1 base at V and 1 base at J; junction bases unmatched: 9. This CDR3 reads CASSLGAKRGVQETQYF. The CDR3, as DNA: TGTGCCAGCAGCTTAGGGGCCAAGCGGGGAGTCCAAGAGACCCAGTACTTC.

This clonotype was observed a few times. The chain links TRBV11-2 to TRBJ1-2, with 10 bases identical to TRBD1. Germline assignment: CDR1 SGHAT and CDR2 FQNNGV. CDR3 length equals 13 residues. With 7 bases clipped from V and 6 bases from J, the junction kept 5 bases outside the gene matches. The CDR3 loop reads CASNQGQGHGYTF. DNA for the CDR3: TGTGCCAGCAATCAGGGACAGGGGCATGGCTACACCTTC.

This clonotype was seen just once. The chain combines TRBV29-1 with TRBJ2-5; D is perhaps TRBD2 (5 bases). The CDR3 sequence is 13 residues long. The V end was cut by 6 bases, the J end by 3 bases, with 14 bases between. Looked up from germline, CDR1 is SQVTM and CDR2 is ANQGSEA. CDR3 DNA sequence: TGCAGCGTCGTAGGGAGCCTCGAAGAGACCCAGTACTTC. The encoded protein is CSVVGSLEETQYF. Full variable domain (missing parts from reference TRBV29-1 and TRBJ2-5): SAVISQKPSRDICQRGTSLTIQCQVDSQVTMMFWYRQQPGQSLTLIATANQGSEATYESGFVIDKFPISRPNLTFSTLTVSNMSPEDSSIYLCSVVGSLEETQYFGPGTRLLVL.

This clonotype was recorded a few times. This sequence joins TRBV12-3 or TRBV12-4 and TRBJ2-7, with 7 bases matching TRBD1. The CDR3 is made up of 16 amino acids. Trimming cost V 5 bases and J 1 base; bases outside gene matches: 11. CDR3 protein: CASSLPARDRSYEQYF. CDR3 sequence (DNA): TGTGCCAGCAGTCTTCCCGCCCGGGACAGATCCTACGAGCAGTACTTC.

The rearrangement uses TRBV7-6 and TRBJ1-2; D possibly corresponds to TRBD1 (5 bases). Trimming pared 1 base from V and 8 bases from J, leaving 17 bases between. CDR3 length: 15 amino acids. Germline CDR1 and CDR2: SGHVS and FNYEAQ. CDR3 DNA sequence: TGTGCCAGCAGCTTAGTCGTGGGGCGGTGTAGGGGCTACACCTTC. It specifies CASSLVVGRCRGYTF.

V usage is TRBV7-2 and J usage is TRBJ2-7; weak D call: TRBD2 (6 bases). Trimming removed 1 base from V and 7 bases from J, with 11 bases in between. The CDR3 extends over 13 amino acids. Germline-derived CDR1 and CDR2 are SGHTA and FQGNSA. In nucleotides, the CDR3 is TGTGCCAGCAGCTTAGGGATTGCGGGGGAGCAGTACTTC. Protein: CASSLGIAGEQYF.

The CDR3: CSARDARGDTEAFF. The CDR3 DNA sequence: TGCAGTGCTAGAGATGCCCGGGGTGACACTGAAGCTTTCTTT. V and J are TRBV20-1 and TRBJ1-1; D is unclear. The germline V and J ends were trimmed by 0 bases and 3 bases, with 11 bases remaining between them. The germline V gene encodes CDR1 DFQATT and CDR2 SNEGSKA (reference sequence). CDR3 length equals 14 residues.

This chain joins TRBV4-2 and TRBJ2-6; possibly TRBD1 for D (5 bases). Per germline, CDR1 LGHNA and CDR2 YNFKEQ. V dropped 5 bases and J dropped 2 bases, with 19 bases sitting between them. The CDR3 is 18 residues long. CDR3 bases: TGTGCCAGCAGCAACAAGTTTCAGGGTTTCCCTGGGGCCAACGTCCTGACTTTC. This codes for CASSNKFQGFPGANVLTF.

The chain carries TRBV6-2 or TRBV6-3 and TRBJ2-5; D may be TRBD1 or TRBD2 (5 bases each). The CDR3 is 16 amino acids. V dropped 0 bases and J dropped 5 bases, with 16 bases sitting between them. In germline, CDR1 is MNHEY, CDR2 SVGEGT. The CDR3 region has the DNA TGTGCCAGCAGTTACTCGTTCGGGGCAACGACGGAGACCCAGTACTTC. Translating it yields CASSYSFGATTETQYF.

Many counts were recorded for this clonotype. This chain uses TRBV20-1 with TRBJ1-5, with D maybe TRBD1 (5 bases). Germline V gene lookup returns CDR1 DFQATT and CDR2 SNEGSKA (reference sequence). V was trimmed by 0 bases and J by 4 bases, leaving 10 bases between them. The CDR3 sequence is 14 residues long. As DNA, the CDR3 is TGCAGTGCTAGAGATCCGAGGGGTAATCAGCCCCAGCATTTT. Amino acid sequence: CSARDPRGNQPQHF.

In this sample, this clonotype turned up many times. CDR3 in amino acids: CASSWMTGESPLHF. The CDR3 DNA reads as TGTGCCAGCAGCTGGATGACAGGAGAGTCACCCCTCCACTTT. This chain uses TRBV12-3 or TRBV12-4 with TRBJ1-6, with D possibly matching TRBD1 (6 bases). Between the trimmed V and J ends, which lost 6 bases and 10 bases, there was a span of 16 bases. The CDR3 totals 14 residues.

This clonotype was detected many times. This sequence joins TRBV5-4 and TRBJ2-5; 8 bases line up with TRBD1. The CDR3 extends over 13 amino acids. Germline V gene lookup returns CDR1 SGHNT and CDR2 YYREEE (reference sequence). After removal of 1 base from V and 5 bases from J, the junction contained 1 base not matched to a gene. The CDR3 spells CASSLRTGETQYF. The CDR3 nucleotides are TGTGCCAGCAGCTTGAGGACAGGGGAGACCCAGTACTTC. Drawing the rest from reference TRBV5-4 and TRBJ2-5, the complete variable domain is ETGVTQSPTHLIKTRGQQVTLRCSSQSGHNTVSWYQQALGQGPQFIFQYYREEENGRGNFPPRFSGLQFPNYSSELNVNALELDDSALYLCASSLRTGETQYFGPGTRLLVL.

This chain uses TRBV5-4 with TRBJ2-5, with 9 bases lining up with TRBD1. CDR1 is SGHNT, CDR2 YYREEE, per germline (reference sequence). V was pared by 4 bases and J by 5 bases, with 12 bases of the junction left unmatched. The CDR3 has 16 amino acids. The CDR3 is CASSPTGTGSEETQYF. DNA for the CDR3: TGTGCCAGCAGCCCGACCGGGACAGGGTCCGAGGAGACCCAGTACTTC.

The CDR3 protein is CASSLGRVEINYGYTF. For the CDR3, the DNA is TGCGCCAGCAGCCTCGGACGGGTCGAGATAAACTATGGCTACACCTTC. The rearrangement joins TRBV5-1 to TRBJ1-2; D is unclear. From germline, CDR1 is SGHRS and CDR2 YFSETQ. The CDR3 runs to 16 residues. Trimming cost V 4 bases and J 2 bases, with 18 bases left between them.

This clonotype was recorded at least ten times. V and J are TRBV5-6 and TRBJ2-7; D tentatively reads TRBD1 or TRBD2 (5 bases each). V was cut by 0 bases and J by 7 bases, with 5 bases left in between. The V gene's germline CDR1 is SGHDT and CDR2 YYEEEE. The CDR3 spans 11 residues. CDR3 bases: TGTGCCAGCAGCTTGGGGGGGGAGCAGTACGTC. Translated: CASSLGGEQYV.

The chain combines TRBV7-6 with TRBJ2-2, with D perhaps assigned TRBD1 or TRBD2 (5 bases each). Germline V gene lookup returns CDR1 SGHVS and CDR2 FNYEAQ. The CDR3 covers 15 residues. V lost 4 bases to trimming and J lost 1 base, with 10 bases between them. CDR3 bases: TGTGCCAGCAGCTCCCAGGGAGTGAACACCGGGGAGCTGTTTTTT. Encoded protein: CASSSQGVNTGELFF.

V and J are TRBV7-2 and TRBJ1-1, with D maybe TRBD1 (6 bases). This CDR3 is built from 13 residues. Looked up from germline, CDR1 is SGHTA and CDR2 is FQGNSA. V was clipped by 0 bases and J by 11 bases, with 13 bases between them. CDR3 sequence: CASSLAEGVGAFF. The CDR3 bases are TGTGCCAGCAGCTTAGCTGAGGGGGTAGGGGCTTTCTTT.

Many counts were recorded for this clonotype. An end of the junction does not agree with germline; a read error may underlie this. The CDR3 region is CASSFSGASTDTQYF. In DNA, the CDR3 is TGTGCCAGCAGTTTTAGCGGGGCTAGCACAGATACGCAGTATTTT. The gene calls are TRBV5-1 and TRBJ2-3, with TRBD2 matching over 8 bases. The CDR3 covers 15 residues. Germline V gene sequence: CDR1 SGHRS, CDR2 YFSETQ. Full variable domain (outside the CDR3, taken from reference TRBV5-1 and TRBJ2-3): KAGVTQTPRYLIKTRGQQVTLSCSPISGHRSVSWYQQTPGQGLQFLFEYFSETQRNKGNFPGRFSGRQFSNSRSEMNVSTLELGDSALYLCASSFSGASTDTQYFGPGTRLTVL.

This clonotype was recorded many times. V usage is TRBV28 and J usage is TRBJ1-4; 9 positions match TRBD1. Germline trimming cut 6 bases from V and 3 bases from J; bases unmatched to any gene: 11. Germline values: CDR1 MDHEN, CDR2 SYDVKM. This CDR3 has 17 residues. The CDR3 loop reads CASSHKQGARANEKLFF. The CDR3 DNA follows: TGTGCCAGCAGCCATAAACAGGGGGCACGGGCTAATGAAAAACTGTTTTTT.